The clone carrying this T cell receptor (beta chain) was detected only a few times. The antigen is undetermined. 5'RACE template switching produced TCR cDNA carrying a universal primer site and UMIs. TCRdb ran MiXCR on the 5' RACE reads and lists one entry per CDR3 protein. This sample yields roughly 190,000 distinct CDR3 sequences, of which roughly 11% are seen a single time; about 40% belongs to the top ten. V lost 2 bases, J lost 4 bases, and 8 bases stayed unmatched. CDR3 length: 16 amino acids. Per the germline V gene, CDR1 is MRHNA and CDR2 is SNTAGT. This entry comes from a study of T cells after yellow fever vaccination. Whole-study findings and limits: FACS-sorted repertoires might harbor abundant contaminating clonotypes from the bulk population. Subsequent booster samples again held most clones from primary vaccination (under 98% CD4, 88% CD8). Across the CD4 and CD8 compartments, a small share of clonotypes was present in both.

The clonotype was recovered from a man between 18 and 29 years old who received the YFV17D yellow fever vaccine. The V and J genes are TRBV6-4 and TRBJ2-3, with 8 bases lining up with TRBD2. Material: CD8+ T cells sorted from PBMCs, obtained 15 days after the yellow fever booster vaccination. This CDR3 reads CASSDGVGGAPDTQYF. The CDR3 DNA reads TGTGCCAGCAGTGACGGGGTCGGGGGGGCCCCAGATACGCAGTATTTT.